The clone carrying this TCR beta chain is a singleton in its sample. These data belong to a study of breast tumors, draining lymph nodes, adjacent tissues. Trimming removed 5 bases from V and 3 bases from J; junction bases left unmatched: 4. Germline V gene lookup returns CDR1 SEHNR and CDR2 FQNEAQ (reference sequence). The CDR3 is 13 amino acids. In TCRdb, the multiplex PCR reads were re-called with MiXCR into one record per CDR3 protein. The top ten hold approximately 15% of the sample, which has 9,000 to 15,000 distinct CDR3 sequences, about 34% seen once. The specimen was breast tumor tissue. This sequence originates from a female donor with breast cancer. Some clones in this sample may be carry-over from other donors' samples. The chain employs TRBV7-9 and TRBJ2-7; 7 nucleotides match TRBD1. The CDR3 reads CASSAWDSYEQYF. The CDR3, as DNA: TGTGCCAGCAGCGCATGGGACAGCTACGAGCAGTACTTC.